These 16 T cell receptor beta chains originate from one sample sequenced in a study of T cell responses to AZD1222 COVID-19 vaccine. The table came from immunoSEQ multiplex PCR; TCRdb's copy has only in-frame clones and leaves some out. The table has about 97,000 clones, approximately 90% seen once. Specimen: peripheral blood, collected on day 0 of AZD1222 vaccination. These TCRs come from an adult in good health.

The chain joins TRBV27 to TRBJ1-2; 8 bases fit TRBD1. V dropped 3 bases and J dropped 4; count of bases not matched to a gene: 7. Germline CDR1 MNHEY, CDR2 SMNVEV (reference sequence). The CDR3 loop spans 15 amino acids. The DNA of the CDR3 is TGTGCCAGCAGTTTGGGGGACAGGTCCGGCTATGGCTACACCTTC. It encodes CASSLGDRSGYGYTF.

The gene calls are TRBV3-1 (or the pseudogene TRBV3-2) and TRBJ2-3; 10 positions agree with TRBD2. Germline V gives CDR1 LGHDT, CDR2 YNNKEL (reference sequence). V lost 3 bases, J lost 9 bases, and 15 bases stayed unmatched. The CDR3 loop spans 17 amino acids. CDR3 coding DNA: TGTGCCAGCAGCCATGGGGGTGGACTAGCGGAACGAGACACGCAGTATTTT. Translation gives CASSHGGGLAERDTQYF.

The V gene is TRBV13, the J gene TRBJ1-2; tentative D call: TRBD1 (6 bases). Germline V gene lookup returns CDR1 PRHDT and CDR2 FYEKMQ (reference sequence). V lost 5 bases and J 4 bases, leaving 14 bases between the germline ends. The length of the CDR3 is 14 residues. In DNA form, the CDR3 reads TGTGCCAGCAGCAGATCGACAGGTGCCTATGGCTACACCTTC. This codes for CASSRSTGAYGYTF.

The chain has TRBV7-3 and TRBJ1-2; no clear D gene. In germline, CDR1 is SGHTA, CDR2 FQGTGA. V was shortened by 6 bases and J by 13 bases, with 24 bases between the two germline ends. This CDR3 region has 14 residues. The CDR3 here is CASSPGPSSPRGTF. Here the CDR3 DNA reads TGTGCCAGCAGTCCCGGGCCCAGTTCCCCGAGAGGCACCTTC.

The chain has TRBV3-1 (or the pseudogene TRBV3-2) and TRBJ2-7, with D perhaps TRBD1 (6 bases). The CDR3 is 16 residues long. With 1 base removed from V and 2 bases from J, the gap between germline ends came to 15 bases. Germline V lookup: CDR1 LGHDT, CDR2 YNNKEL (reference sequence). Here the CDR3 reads CASSQGGQGPTYEQYF. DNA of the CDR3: TGTGCCAGCAGCCAAGGGGGGCAGGGCCCCACCTACGAGCAGTACTTC.

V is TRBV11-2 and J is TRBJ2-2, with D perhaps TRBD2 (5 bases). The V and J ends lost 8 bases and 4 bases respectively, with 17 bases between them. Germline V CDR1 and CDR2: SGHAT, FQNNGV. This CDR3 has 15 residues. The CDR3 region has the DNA TGTGCCAGCGGAAAGACTCGGGGTCGCACCGGGGAGCTGTTTTTT. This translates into CASGKTRGRTGELFF.

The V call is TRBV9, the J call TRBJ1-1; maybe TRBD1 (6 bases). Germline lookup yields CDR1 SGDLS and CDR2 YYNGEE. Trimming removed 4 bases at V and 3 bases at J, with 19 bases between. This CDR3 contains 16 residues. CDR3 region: CASSRSLGGEDTEAFF. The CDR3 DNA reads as TGTGCCAGCAGCCGATCTTTGGGGGGCGAGGACACTGAAGCTTTCTTT.

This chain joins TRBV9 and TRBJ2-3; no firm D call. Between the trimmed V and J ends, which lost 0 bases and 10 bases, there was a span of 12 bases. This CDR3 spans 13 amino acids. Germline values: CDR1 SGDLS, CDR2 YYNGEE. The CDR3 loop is CASSVDPAGAQYF. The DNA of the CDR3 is TGTGCCAGCAGCGTAGACCCCGCTGGCGCGCAGTATTTT.

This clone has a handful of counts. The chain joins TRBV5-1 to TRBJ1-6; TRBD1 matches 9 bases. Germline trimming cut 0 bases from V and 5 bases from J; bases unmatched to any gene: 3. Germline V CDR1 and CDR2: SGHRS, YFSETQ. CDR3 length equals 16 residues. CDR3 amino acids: CASSLDGQGNNSPLHF. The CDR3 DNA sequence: TGCGCCAGCAGCTTGGATGGACAGGGGAATAATTCACCCCTCCACTTT.

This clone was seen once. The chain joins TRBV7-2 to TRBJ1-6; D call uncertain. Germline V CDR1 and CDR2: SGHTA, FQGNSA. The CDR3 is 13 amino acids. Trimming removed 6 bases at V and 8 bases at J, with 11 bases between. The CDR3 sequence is CASRNDGDSPLHF. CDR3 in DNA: TGTGCCAGCAGGAATGACGGGGATTCACCCCTCCACTTT.

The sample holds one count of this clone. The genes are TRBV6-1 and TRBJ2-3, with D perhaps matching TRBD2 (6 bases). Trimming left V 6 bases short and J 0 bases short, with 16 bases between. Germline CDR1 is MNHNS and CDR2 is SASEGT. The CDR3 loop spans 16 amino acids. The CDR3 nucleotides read TGTGCCAGCAGCGAACCGCGGGGCAGAAGCACAGATACGCAGTATTTT. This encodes CASSEPRGRSTDTQYF.

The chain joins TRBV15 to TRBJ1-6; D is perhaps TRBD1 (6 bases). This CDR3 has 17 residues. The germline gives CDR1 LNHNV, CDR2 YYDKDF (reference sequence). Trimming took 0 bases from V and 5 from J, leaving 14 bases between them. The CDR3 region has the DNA TGTGCCACCAGCAGAGATCTCGCACAGGGAGATAATTCACCCCTCCACTTT. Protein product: CATSRDLAQGDNSPLHF. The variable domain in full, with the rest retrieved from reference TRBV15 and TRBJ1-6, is DAMVIQNPRYQVTQFGKPVTLSCSQTLNHNVMYWYQQKSSQAPKLLFHYYDKDFNNEADTPDNFQSRRPNTSFCFLDIRSPGLGDTAMYLCATSRDLAQGDNSPLHFGNGTRLTVT.

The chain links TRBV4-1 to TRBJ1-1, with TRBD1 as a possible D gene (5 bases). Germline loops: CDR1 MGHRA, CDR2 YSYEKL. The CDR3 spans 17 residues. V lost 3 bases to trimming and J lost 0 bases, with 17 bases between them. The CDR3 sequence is CASSQHPTGAMNTEAFF. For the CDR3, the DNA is TGCGCCAGCAGCCAGCACCCTACAGGAGCGATGAACACTGAAGCTTTCTTT.

This CDR3 is CASRQETPSEQFF. CDR3 sequence (DNA): TGCGCCAGCAGACAGGAGACACCCTCCGAGCAGTTCTTC. V usage is TRBV5-1 and J usage is TRBJ2-1; weak D call: TRBD1 (5 bases). CDR1 is SGHRS, CDR2 YFSETQ, per germline. The V end lost 5 bases, the J end lost 10 bases, and 16 bases lay between the germline ends. The CDR3 runs to 13 residues.

CDR3 protein: CASSYGQNTEAFF. The CDR3 nucleotides read TGTGCCAGCAGTTACGGACAGAACACTGAAGCTTTCTTT. The chain recombines TRBV6-5 with TRBJ1-1, with D perhaps matching TRBD1 (5 bases). This CDR3 is built from 13 residues. In germline, CDR1 is MNHEY, CDR2 SVGAGI. V lost 2 bases and J lost 1, with 5 bases in between.

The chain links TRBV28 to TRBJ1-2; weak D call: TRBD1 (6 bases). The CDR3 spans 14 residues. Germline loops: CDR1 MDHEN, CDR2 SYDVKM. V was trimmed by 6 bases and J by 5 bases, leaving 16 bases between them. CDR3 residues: CASRSTGSTYGYTF. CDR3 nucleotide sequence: TGTGCCAGCAGATCTACAGGGTCCACGTATGGCTACACCTTC.